This TCR beta chain was observed in a study of blood T cell repertoires in COVID-19. TCRdb's table, derived via immunoSEQ multiplex PCR, lists solely in-frame clones and lacks some. The sample records 100,000 to 150,000 clones, 88% being singletons. Sequenced material: peripheral blood. This TCR was recovered from a man between 65 and 79 years old with active COVID-19.

The CDR3 is CASSPGAVYEQYF. The CDR3 DNA reads as TGTGCCAGCTCACCAGGGGCGGTCTACGAGCAGTACTTC. This sequence joins TRBV18 and TRBJ2-7; D is possibly TRBD1 (5 bases). The length of the CDR3 is 13 residues. The germline CDR1 and CDR2 sequences are KGHSH and LQKENI. V lost 2 bases to trimming and J lost 3 bases, with 8 bases between them.